The entry below gives a single T cell receptor beta chain sequence along with its context. Its antigen is undetermined. The data belong to a study of blood T cells in healthy people across ages. Study in general: Roughly one uniquely barcoded beta molecule per two T cells was captured. Study-wide points: Leaving the PBMCs unsorted stopped any conclusive comparison of naive versus antigen-experienced cells. Diversity of TCR beta per million T cells declined in a roughly linear way with age.

A second about 6 to 12 cycle PCR used barcoded and J-beta primers. TCRdb re-called the 5' RACE reads with MiXCR, one entry per CDR3 protein. This table has approximately 2,000,000 distinct CDR3 sequences, about two fifths appearing once. The V gene's germline CDR1 is SEHNR and CDR2 FQNEAQ (reference sequence). The V end lost 2 bases, the J end lost 5 bases, and 18 bases lay between the germline ends. The CDR3 contains 16 residues. Total RNA, at least 5 micrograms per sample, came from PBMCs. This clonotype was obtained from a human donor in good health. Material: blood. The rearrangement uses TRBV7-9 and TRBJ1-2; D is uncertain. DNA for the CDR3: TGTGCCAGCAGCTTAACCCTCTCGCAGGCTGCTTATGGCTACACCTTC. This encodes CASSLTLSQAAYGYTF.